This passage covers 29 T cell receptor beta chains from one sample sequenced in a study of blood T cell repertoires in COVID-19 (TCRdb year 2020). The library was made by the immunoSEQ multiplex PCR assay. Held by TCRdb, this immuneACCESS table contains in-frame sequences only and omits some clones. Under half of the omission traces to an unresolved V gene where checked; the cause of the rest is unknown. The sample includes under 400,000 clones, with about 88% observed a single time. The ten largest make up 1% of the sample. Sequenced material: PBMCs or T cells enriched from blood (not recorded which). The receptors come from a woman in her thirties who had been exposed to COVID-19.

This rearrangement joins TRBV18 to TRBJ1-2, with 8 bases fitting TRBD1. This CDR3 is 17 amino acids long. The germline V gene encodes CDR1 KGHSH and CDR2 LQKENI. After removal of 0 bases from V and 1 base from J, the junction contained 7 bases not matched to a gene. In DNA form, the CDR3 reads TGTGCCAGCTCACCACCCGGGACAGGACTTTTTAACTATGGCTACACCTTC. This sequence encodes CASSPPGTGLFNYGYTF.

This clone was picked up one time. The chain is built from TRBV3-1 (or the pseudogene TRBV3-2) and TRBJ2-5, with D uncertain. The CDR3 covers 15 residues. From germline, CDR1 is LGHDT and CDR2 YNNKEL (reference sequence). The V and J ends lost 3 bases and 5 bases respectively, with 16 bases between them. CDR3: CASSHPAPRKETQYF. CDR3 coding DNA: TGTGCCAGCAGCCACCCTGCGCCCAGGAAGGAGACCCAGTACTTC.

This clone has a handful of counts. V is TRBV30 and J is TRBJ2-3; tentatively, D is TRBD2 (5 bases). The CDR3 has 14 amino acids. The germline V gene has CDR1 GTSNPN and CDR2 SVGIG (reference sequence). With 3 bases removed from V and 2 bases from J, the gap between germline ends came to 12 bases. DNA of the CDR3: TGTGCCTGGAGCGCTGGACTCTACACAGATACGCAGTATTTT. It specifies CAWSAGLYTDTQYF. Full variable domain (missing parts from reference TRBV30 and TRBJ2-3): SQTIHQWPATLVQPVGSPLSLECTVEGTSNPNLYWYRQAAGRGLQLLFYSVGIGQISSEVPQNLSASRPQDRQFILSSKKLLLSDSGFYLCAWSAGLYTDTQYFGPGTRLTVL.

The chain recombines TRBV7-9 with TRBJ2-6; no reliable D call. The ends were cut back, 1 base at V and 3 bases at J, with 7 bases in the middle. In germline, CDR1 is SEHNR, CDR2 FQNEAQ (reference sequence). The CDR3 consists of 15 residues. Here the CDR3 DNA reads TGTGCCAGCAGCTTAGAAAGCTTTGGGGCCAACGTCCTGACTTTC. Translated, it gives CASSLESFGANVLTF.

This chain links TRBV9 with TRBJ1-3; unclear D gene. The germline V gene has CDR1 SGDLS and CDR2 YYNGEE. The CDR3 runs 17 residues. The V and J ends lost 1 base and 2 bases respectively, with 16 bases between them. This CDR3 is CASSVSPPGATGNTIYF. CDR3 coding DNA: TGTGCCAGCAGCGTATCACCCCCCGGAGCGACTGGAAACACCATATATTTT. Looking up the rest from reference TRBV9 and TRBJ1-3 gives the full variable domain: DSGVTQTPKHLITATGQRVTLRCSPRSGDLSVYWYQQSLDQGLQFLIQYYNGEERAKGNILERFSAQQFPDLHSELNLSSLELGDSALYFCASSVSPPGATGNTIYFGEGSWLTVV.

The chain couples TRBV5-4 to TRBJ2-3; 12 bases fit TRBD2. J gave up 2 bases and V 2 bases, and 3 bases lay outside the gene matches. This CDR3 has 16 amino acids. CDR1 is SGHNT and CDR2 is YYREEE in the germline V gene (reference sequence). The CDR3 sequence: CASSFGLAGNTDTQYF. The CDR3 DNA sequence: TGTGCCAGCAGCTTTGGACTAGCGGGAAACACAGATACGCAGTATTTT. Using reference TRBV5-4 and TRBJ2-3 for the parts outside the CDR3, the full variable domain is ETGVTQSPTHLIKTRGQQVTLRCSSQSGHNTVSWYQQALGQGPQFIFQYYREEENGRGNFPPRFSGLQFPNYSSELNVNALELDDSALYLCASSFGLAGNTDTQYFGPGTRLTVL.

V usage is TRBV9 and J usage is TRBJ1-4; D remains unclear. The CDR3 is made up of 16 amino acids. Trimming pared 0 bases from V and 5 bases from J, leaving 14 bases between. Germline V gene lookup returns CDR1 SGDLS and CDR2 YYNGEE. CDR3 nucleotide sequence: TGTGCCAGCAGCGTAGGCGTCTCCATACTCAATGAAAAACTGTTTTTT. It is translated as CASSVGVSILNEKLFF.

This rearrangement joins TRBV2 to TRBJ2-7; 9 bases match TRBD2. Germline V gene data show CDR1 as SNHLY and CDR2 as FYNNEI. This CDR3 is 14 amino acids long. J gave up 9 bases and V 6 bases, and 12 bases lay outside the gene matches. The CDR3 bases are TGTGCCAGCAGCGGACTAGCGCCTGGATCAGGGCAGTACTTC. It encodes CASSGLAPGSGQYF.

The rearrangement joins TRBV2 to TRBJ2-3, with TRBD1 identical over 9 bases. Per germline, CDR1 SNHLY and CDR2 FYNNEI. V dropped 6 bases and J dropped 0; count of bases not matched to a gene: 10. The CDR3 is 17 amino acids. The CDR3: CASRAGTGSISTDTQYF. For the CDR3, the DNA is TGTGCCAGCAGAGCCGGGACAGGGTCCATTAGCACAGATACGCAGTATTTT.

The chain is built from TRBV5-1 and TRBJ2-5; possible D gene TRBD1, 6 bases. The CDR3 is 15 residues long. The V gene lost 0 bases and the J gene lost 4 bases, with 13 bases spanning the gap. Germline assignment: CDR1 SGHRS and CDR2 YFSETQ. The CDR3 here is CASSLETGILETQYF. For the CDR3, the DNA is TGCGCCAGCAGCTTGGAAACAGGGATATTAGAGACCCAGTACTTC.

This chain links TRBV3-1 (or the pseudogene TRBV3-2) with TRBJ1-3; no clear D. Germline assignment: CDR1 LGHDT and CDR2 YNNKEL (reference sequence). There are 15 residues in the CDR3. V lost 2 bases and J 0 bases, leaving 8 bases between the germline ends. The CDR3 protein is CASSQFTVSGNTIYF. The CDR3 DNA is TGTGCCAGCAGCCAATTCACAGTCTCTGGAAACACCATATATTTT.

The CDR3 region is CAIERTGVNGYTF. CDR3 nucleotide sequence: TGTGCCATCGAAAGGACAGGGGTTAATGGCTACACCTTC. This chain connects TRBV24-1 to TRBJ1-2; TRBD1 matches at 9 bases. The CDR3 has 13 amino acids. Looked up from germline, CDR1 is KGHDR and CDR2 is SFDVKD. Germline trimming cut 11 bases from V and 6 bases from J; bases unmatched to any gene: 9.

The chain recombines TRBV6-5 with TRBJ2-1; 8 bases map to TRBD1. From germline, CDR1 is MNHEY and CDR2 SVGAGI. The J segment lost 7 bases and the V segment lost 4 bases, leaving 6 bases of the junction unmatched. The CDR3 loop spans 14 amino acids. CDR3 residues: CASSSDRGTNEQFF. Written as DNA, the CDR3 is TGTGCCAGCAGTTCAGACAGGGGAACGAATGAGCAGTTCTTC.

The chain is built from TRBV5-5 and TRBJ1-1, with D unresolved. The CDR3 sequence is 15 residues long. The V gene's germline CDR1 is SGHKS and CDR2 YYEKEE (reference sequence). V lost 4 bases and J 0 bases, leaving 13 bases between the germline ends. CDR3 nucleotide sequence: TGTGCCAGCAGCCCGCTGGAGGTGATGAACACTGAAGCTTTCTTT. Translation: CASSPLEVMNTEAFF.

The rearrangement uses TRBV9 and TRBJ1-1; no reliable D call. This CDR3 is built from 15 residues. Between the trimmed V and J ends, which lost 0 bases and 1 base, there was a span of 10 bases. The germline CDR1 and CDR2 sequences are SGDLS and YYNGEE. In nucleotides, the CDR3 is TGTGCCAGCAGCGTAGACCAGACACGGAACACTGAAGCTTTCTTT. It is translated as CASSVDQTRNTEAFF.

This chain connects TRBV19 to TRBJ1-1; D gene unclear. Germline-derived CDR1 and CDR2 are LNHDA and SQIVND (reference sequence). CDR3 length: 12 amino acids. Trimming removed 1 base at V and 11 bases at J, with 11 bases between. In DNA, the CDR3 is TGTGCCAGTAGTATAGGAACGCTCGGGGCTTTCTTT. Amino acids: CASSIGTLGAFF.

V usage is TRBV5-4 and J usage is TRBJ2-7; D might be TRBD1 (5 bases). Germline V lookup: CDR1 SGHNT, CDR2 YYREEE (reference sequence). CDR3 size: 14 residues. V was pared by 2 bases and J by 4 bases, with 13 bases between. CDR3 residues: CASSLAGASYEQYF. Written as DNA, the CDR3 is TGTGCCAGCAGCTTAGCTGGGGCCTCATACGAGCAGTACTTC.

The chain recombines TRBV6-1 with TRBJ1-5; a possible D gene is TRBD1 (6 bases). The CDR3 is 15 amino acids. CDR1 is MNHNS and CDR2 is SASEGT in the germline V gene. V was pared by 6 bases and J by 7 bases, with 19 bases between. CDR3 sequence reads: CASREIRGGAQPQHF. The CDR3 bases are TGTGCCAGCAGGGAAATTCGAGGGGGGGCACAGCCCCAGCATTTT.

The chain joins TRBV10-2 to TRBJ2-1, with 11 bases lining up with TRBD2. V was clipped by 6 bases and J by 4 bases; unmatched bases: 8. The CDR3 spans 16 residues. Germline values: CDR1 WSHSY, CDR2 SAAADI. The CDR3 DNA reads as TGCGCCAGCAGCACTCCGGGACTAGCGGATTACAATGAGCAGTTCTTC. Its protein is CASSTPGLADYNEQFF.

The CDR3 sequence: CASSVGDGGSYNEQFF. The CDR3 nucleotides are TGTGCCAGCAGCGTAGGTGACGGGGGCTCCTACAATGAGCAGTTCTTC. The rearrangement joins TRBV9 to TRBJ2-1; tentatively, D is TRBD2 (6 bases). V lost 0 bases and J 0 bases, leaving 10 bases between the germline ends. There are 16 residues in the CDR3. The V gene's germline CDR1 is SGDLS and CDR2 YYNGEE.

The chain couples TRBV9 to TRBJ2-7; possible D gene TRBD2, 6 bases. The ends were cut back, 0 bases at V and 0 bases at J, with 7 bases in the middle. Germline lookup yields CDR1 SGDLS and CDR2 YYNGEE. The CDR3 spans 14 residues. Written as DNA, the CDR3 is TGTGCCAGCAGCGTAGGGGGGGACTCCTACGAGCAGTACTTC. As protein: CASSVGGDSYEQYF.

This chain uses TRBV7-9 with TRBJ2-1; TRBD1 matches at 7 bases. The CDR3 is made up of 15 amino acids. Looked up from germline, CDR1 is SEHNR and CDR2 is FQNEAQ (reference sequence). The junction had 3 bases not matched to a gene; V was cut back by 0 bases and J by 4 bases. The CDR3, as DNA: TGTGCCAGCAGCTTAGCCGGGACAGCATACAATGAGCAGTTCTTC. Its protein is CASSLAGTAYNEQFF.

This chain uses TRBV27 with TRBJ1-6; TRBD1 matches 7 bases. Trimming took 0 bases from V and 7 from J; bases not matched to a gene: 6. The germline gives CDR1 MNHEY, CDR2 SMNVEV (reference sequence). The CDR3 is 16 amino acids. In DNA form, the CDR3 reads TGTGCCAGCAGTTTATCTGCAGGGGGTTTCAATTCACCCCTCCACTTT. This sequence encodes CASSLSAGGFNSPLHF.

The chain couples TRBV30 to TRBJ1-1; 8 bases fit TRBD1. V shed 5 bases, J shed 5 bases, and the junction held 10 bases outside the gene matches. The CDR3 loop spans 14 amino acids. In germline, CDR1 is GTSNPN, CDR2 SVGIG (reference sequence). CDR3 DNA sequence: TGTGCCTGGGTATGGACAGGGTGGAAAACTGAAGCTTTCTTT. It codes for CAWVWTGWKTEAFF.

CDR3: CASSQRDWTDTQYF. DNA for the CDR3: TGTGCCAGCAGCCAACGCGATTGGACAGATACGCAGTATTTT. The rearrangement links TRBV14 to TRBJ2-3, with no clear D. Looked up from germline, CDR1 is SGHDN and CDR2 is FVKESK. This CDR3 is 14 amino acids long. With 2 bases removed from V and 3 bases from J, the gap between germline ends came to 9 bases.

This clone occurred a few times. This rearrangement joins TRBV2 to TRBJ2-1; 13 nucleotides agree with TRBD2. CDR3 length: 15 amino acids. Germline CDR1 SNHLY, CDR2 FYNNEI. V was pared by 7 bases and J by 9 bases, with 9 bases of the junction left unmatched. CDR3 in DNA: TGTGCCAGCATCTGGACTAGCGGGAGTCGGGGTGAGCAGTTCTTC. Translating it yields CASIWTSGSRGEQFF.

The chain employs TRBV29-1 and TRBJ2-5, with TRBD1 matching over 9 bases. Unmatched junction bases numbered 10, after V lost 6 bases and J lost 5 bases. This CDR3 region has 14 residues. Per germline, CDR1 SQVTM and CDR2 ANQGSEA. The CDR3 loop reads CSVTSTGGGETQYF. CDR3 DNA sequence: TGCAGCGTCACCTCGACAGGGGGAGGTGAGACCCAGTACTTC.

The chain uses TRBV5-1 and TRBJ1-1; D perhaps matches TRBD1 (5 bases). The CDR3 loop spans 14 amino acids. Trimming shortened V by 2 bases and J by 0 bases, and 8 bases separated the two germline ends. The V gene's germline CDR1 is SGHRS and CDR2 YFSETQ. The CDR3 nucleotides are TGCGCCAGCAGCTTTGGAGGGGTGAACACTGAAGCTTTCTTT. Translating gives CASSFGGVNTEAFF.

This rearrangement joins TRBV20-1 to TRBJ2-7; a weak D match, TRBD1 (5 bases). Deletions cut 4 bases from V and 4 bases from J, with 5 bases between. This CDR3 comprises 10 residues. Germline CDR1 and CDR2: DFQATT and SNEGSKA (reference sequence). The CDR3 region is CSATGYEQYF. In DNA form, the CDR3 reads TGCAGTGCTACAGGGTACGAGCAGTACTTC.